In its sample, the clone carrying this T cell receptor (beta chain) was seen once. In germline, CDR1 is SGHVS, CDR2 FQNEAQ. V lost 4 bases to trimming and J lost 6 bases, with 20 bases between them. The CDR3 contains 16 residues. Generated by immunoSEQ multiplex PCR, the TCRdb table keeps only in-frame clones and is missing some. There are around 80,000 clones in the sample; 94% occur only once, and more than 0.75% lies in the top ten. The sample is drawn from a study of T cell changes during pregnancy in multiple sclerosis. The genes are TRBV7-8 and TRBJ2-3; tentative D call: TRBD2 (6 bases). The input for sequencing was peripheral blood, taken in the second trimester of pregnancy. The source of this sequence is a female donor in good health, enrolled as a control in a pregnancy study. The CDR3 DNA sequence: TGTGCCAGCAGCTCCGAATACTCGGGTGGGGGGGATACGCAGTATTTT. Its protein is CASSSEYSGGGDTQYF.